The 9 T cell receptor beta chains in this list originate from one sample, sequenced in a study of blood T cell repertoires in COVID-19. Only in-frame clones appear in the TCRdb table, and some are missing; sequencing was by immunoSEQ multiplex PCR. The sample holds 200,000 to 250,000 clones, around 84% seen once. Sequences were obtained from PBMCs or T cells enriched from blood (not recorded which). These receptors all stem from a woman aged 45-60 years who had recovered from COVID-19.

At least ten counts were recorded for this clone. The genes are TRBV11-2 and TRBJ2-1, with 10 bases identical to TRBD2. The germline CDR1 and CDR2 sequences are SGHAT and FQNNGV. The CDR3 contains 15 residues. The V segment lost 5 bases and the J segment 7 bases; nucleotides outside the gene matches: 8. CDR3 DNA: TGTGCCAGCAGCCTACAGCGGGAGGGTTGGAATGAGCAGTTCTTC. Protein sequence: CASSLQREGWNEQFF.

This chain joins TRBV25-1 and TRBJ1-2, with D unclear. The V gene lost 0 bases and the J gene lost 2 bases, with 10 bases spanning the gap. This CDR3 has 15 residues. CDR1 MGHDK and CDR2 SYGVNS come from the germline V gene. CDR3 nucleotide sequence: TGTGCCAGCAGTGAATATCGCGGCACCAACTATGGCTACACCTTC. Translated: CASSEYRGTNYGYTF.

V usage is TRBV5-1 and J usage is TRBJ1-4, with 9 nucleotides matching TRBD1. Germline V gives CDR1 SGHRS, CDR2 YFSETQ. The CDR3 covers 15 residues. The trim removed 3 bases at V and 5 bases at J, leaving 5 bases unmatched. The CDR3 region has the DNA TGCGCCAGCAGCTCCGGGACAGGGAAAAATGAAAAACTGTTTTTT. It translates to CASSSGTGKNEKLFF.

The gene calls are TRBV4-1 and TRBJ2-3, with TRBD1 identical over 12 bases. The CDR3 is 18 amino acids. The J segment lost 1 base and the V segment lost 0 bases, leaving 5 bases of the junction unmatched. Germline assignment: CDR1 MGHRA and CDR2 YSYEKL. The CDR3 loop is CASSQDGTGGGRTDTQYF. For the CDR3, the DNA is TGCGCCAGCAGCCAAGATGGGACAGGGGGCGGTCGCACAGATACGCAGTATTTT.

The chain has TRBV2 and TRBJ1-1; no reliable D call. V lost 6 bases and J 5 bases, leaving 19 bases between the germline ends. Germline V gene data show CDR1 as SNHLY and CDR2 as FYNNEI. This CDR3 is 15 amino acids long. CDR3 DNA sequence: TGTGCCAGCAGCGCCCGGTCCATAAGAGGAACTGAAGCTTTCTTT. This gives the protein CASSARSIRGTEAFF.

This clone was counted a single time. The chain uses TRBV13 and TRBJ2-1; 9 positions agree with TRBD1. The CDR3 spans 16 residues. Trimming took 4 bases from V and 2 from J; bases not matched to a gene: 6. In germline, CDR1 is PRHDT, CDR2 FYEKMQ (reference sequence). The CDR3 bases are TGTGCCAGCAGCTCCCGGGACAGGGAGGCCTACAATGAGCAGTTCTTC. Its translation is CASSSRDREAYNEQFF.

The rearrangement joins TRBV28 to TRBJ2-7; D not resolved. CDR3 length: 18 residues. With 2 bases removed from V and 0 bases from J, the gap between germline ends came to 20 bases. CDR1 and CDR2 (germline): MDHEN, SYDVKM. CDR3 DNA sequence: TGTGCCAGCAGTTTAGGTCTCACGATTTGGGCTAACTCCTACGAGCAGTACTTC. Translating gives CASSLGLTIWANSYEQYF. The full variable domain, its missing parts supplied by reference TRBV28 and TRBJ2-7, is DVKVTQSSRYLVKRTGEKVFLECVQDMDHENMFWYRQDPGLGLRLIYFSYDVKMKEKGDIPEGYSVSREKKERFSLILESASTNQTSMYLCASSLGLTIWANSYEQYFGPGTRLTVT.

This chain uses TRBV6-5 with TRBJ1-2; TRBD1 might be the D (6 bases). The germline V gene encodes CDR1 MNHEY and CDR2 SVGAGI. V gave up 6 bases and J gave up 8 bases, with 13 bases separating them. CDR3 length: 12 amino acids. The CDR3 is CASRAGGRGYTF. The CDR3 nucleotides are TGTGCCAGCAGAGCGGGGGGCCGGGGCTACACCTTC.

The CDR3 sequence is CAIREAGTGVNTGELFF. The CDR3 DNA is TGTGCCATCAGGGAAGCCGGGACAGGGGTGAACACCGGGGAGCTGTTTTTT. V gene TRBV10-3 combines with J gene TRBJ2-2, with 10 bases fitting TRBD1. This CDR3 comprises 17 residues. The V segment lost 6 bases and the J segment 1 base; nucleotides outside the gene matches: 8. The germline gives CDR1 ENHRY, CDR2 SYGVKD.